This record looks at one T cell receptor (beta chain) sequence and its context. Antigen specificity is unknown. The sample comes from a study of cytomegalovirus exposure and HLA in healthy donors. Study overall: An analysis done earlier identified roughly 120 million unique TCR beta sequences from roughly 190 million T cells. Overall study results and limits: TCR beta chains numbering 150 to 200 were designated cytomegalovirus-associated. For most TCR beta V segments, an earlier analysis put the productive rate at about 90% or about 30% of the time. Donor immune exposure was known only as CMV serostatus.

The primer mix had 60 Vbeta and 13 Jbeta primers. Sequencing was performed with immunoSEQ multiplex PCR; in TCRdb, only in-frame clones are kept and a portion is missing. The sample has more than 80,000 clones; 70% to 80% are singletons. With V trimmed by 3 bases and J by 4 bases, 6 bases remained unmatched. The CDR3 has 14 amino acids. The germline gives CDR1 SGHDT, CDR2 YYEEEE. The V and J genes are TRBV5-6 and TRBJ2-5, with 7 bases identical to TRBD2. The sequence derives from a man aged 60 to 69 in good health and CMV-seronegative. The specimen was PBMCs. For the CDR3, the DNA is TGTGCCAGCAGCTGGAGGGAGGGTACAGAGACCCAGTACTTC. As protein: CASSWREGTETQYF.